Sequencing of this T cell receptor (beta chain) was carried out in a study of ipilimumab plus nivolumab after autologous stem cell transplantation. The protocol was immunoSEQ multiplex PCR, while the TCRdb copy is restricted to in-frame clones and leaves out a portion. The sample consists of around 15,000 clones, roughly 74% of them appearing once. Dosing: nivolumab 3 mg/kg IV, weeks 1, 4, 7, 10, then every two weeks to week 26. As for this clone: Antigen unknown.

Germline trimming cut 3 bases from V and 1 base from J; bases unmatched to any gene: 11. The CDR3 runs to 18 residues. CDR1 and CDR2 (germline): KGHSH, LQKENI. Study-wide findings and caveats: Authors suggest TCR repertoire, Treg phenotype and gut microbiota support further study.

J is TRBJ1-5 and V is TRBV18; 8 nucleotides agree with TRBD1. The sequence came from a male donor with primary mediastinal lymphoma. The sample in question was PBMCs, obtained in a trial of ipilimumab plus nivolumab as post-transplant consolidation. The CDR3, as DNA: TGTGCCAGCTCACCGACTGCCCGGACAGGGAGCAGCAATCAGCCCCAGCATTTT. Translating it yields CASSPTARTGSSNQPQHF.